Below are 8 T cell receptor beta chains sequenced from a single sample in a study of T cells in Graves' hyperthyroidism and ophthalmopathy. Amplification of TCR beta CDR3 regions used RNA as the template. The TCR CDR3 first-round RT-PCR relied on the HTBI primer set. MiXCR, applied by TCRdb to the multiplex PCR reads, yields one record per CDR3 protein. The data contain about 420,000 distinct CDR3 sequences, roughly 15% of them singletons. Sequencing was carried out using blood. These receptors were taken from a woman younger than 35 with Graves' hyperthyroidism.

This clonotype was counted ten times or more. The CDR3 loop is CASRGTGYTF. DNA of the CDR3: TGTGCCAGCAGGGGGACTGGCTACACCTTC. The V and J genes are TRBV6-1 and TRBJ1-2; tentative D call: TRBD1 (5 bases). CDR3 size: 10 residues. Germline CDR1 is MNHNS and CDR2 is SASEGT. Trimming stripped 6 bases from V and 7 bases from J, with 6 bases between.

This rearrangement joins TRBV20-1 to TRBJ1-5; TRBD1 agrees at 7 bases. CDR1 and CDR2 from the germline V gene are DFQATT and SNEGSKA (reference sequence). The CDR3 spans 15 residues. V dropped 6 bases and J dropped 6; count of bases not matched to a gene: 14. CDR3 loop: CSAELGGGAGQPQHF. CDR3 nucleotides: TGCAGTGCCGAACTGGGAGGGGGCGCGGGTCAGCCCCAGCATTTT.

As regards this clonotype: Since a much larger clone is just one base distant, this may be a read error. The rearrangement links TRBV10-1 to TRBJ2-7; 7 positions agree with TRBD2. The CDR3 loop spans 14 amino acids. Germline CDR1 WNHNN, CDR2 SYGVQD (reference sequence). In DNA form, the CDR3 reads TGCGCCAGCAGTGACGGCGGGAGCTCCTACGAGCGGTACTTC. Translated, it gives CASSDGGSSYERYF.

V usage is TRBV2 and J usage is TRBJ1-2; 7 bases are shared with TRBD1. The CDR3 is made up of 13 amino acids. CDR1 SNHLY and CDR2 FYNNEI come from the germline V gene. After removal of 6 bases from V and 2 bases from J, the junction contained 3 bases not matched to a gene. Here the CDR3 reads CASRRTGNYGYTF. The CDR3 coding sequence is TGTGCCAGCAGACGGACAGGCAACTATGGCTACACCTTC.

The CDR3, as DNA: TGTGCCAGCAGCTTGACTAGCGGGAGACATACGCAGTATTTT. It yields the protein CASSLTSGRHTQYF. The V and J genes are TRBV7-8 and TRBJ2-3; TRBD2 matches at 12 bases. The V and J ends lost 3 bases and 7 bases, in that order; junction bases with no gene match: 2. The CDR3 has 14 residues. The germline gives CDR1 SGHVS, CDR2 FQNEAQ.

This clonotype showed up many times. The rearrangement links TRBV7-6 to TRBJ2-7; 8 nucleotides match TRBD1. The CDR3 covers 16 residues. Losses at the gene ends were 0 bases for V and 3 bases for J; bases not matched to a gene: 7. Germline CDR1 reads SGHVS; CDR2 reads FNYEAQ. The CDR3 DNA reads as TGTGCCAGCAGCTTAGCTGGATACAGGGGGAACTACGAGCAGTACTTC. It specifies CASSLAGYRGNYEQYF.

This clonotype was detected ten times or more. The chain is built from TRBV7-9 and TRBJ1-2; D call uncertain. Germline loops: CDR1 SEHNR, CDR2 FQNEAQ (reference sequence). This CDR3 spans 13 amino acids. Deletions cut 2 bases from V and 2 bases from J, with 6 bases between. The CDR3 DNA is TGTGCCAGCAGCTTAAACGACAACTATGGCTACACCTTC. It translates to CASSLNDNYGYTF.

The sample holds many counts of this clonotype. V is TRBV5-4 and J is TRBJ2-1; D not resolved. Germline V gene sequence: CDR1 SGHNT, CDR2 YYREEE (reference sequence). This CDR3 has 15 residues. The V end lost 0 bases, the J end lost 9 bases, and 16 bases lay between the germline ends. This CDR3 is CASSLAGLSSSEQFF. CDR3 coding DNA: TGTGCCAGCAGCTTGGCCGGGCTAAGCTCCTCTGAGCAGTTCTTC.